The T cell receptor (beta chain) under discussion was sequenced for a study of blood T cell repertoires in COVID-19. Study-level background: COVID-19 samples from acute and convalescent phases originated in the United States, Italy and Spain.

In the study's own analysis: Quantification of nucleated cells was approximated via reference gene primer amplification. Clones were sequenced by immunoSEQ multiplex PCR, and TCRdb holds only the in-frame ones, with some missing. V, J and clone size are taken as reported in that table, and D and trimming were inferred from the DNA itself. Here the sample spans a few hundred thousand clones, around 85% being singletons. Trimming pared 6 bases from V and 3 bases from J, leaving 11 bases between. CDR3 length equals 13 residues. Germline assignment: CDR1 MDHEN and CDR2 SYDVKM. Individuals aged 18 to 89 years were recruited from about two dozen US areas. Participants' reported clinical history set cohort assignment.

This TCR was sampled from a woman aged 40 to 55 with acute COVID-19. What was sequenced was PBMCs or T cells enriched from blood (not recorded which). The rearrangement links TRBV28 to TRBJ2-5, with D possibly matching TRBD2 (5 bases). The CDR3 region is CASSLNGEETQYF. CDR3 nucleotide sequence: TGTGCCAGCAGCCTCAACGGGGAAGAGACCCAGTACTTC.